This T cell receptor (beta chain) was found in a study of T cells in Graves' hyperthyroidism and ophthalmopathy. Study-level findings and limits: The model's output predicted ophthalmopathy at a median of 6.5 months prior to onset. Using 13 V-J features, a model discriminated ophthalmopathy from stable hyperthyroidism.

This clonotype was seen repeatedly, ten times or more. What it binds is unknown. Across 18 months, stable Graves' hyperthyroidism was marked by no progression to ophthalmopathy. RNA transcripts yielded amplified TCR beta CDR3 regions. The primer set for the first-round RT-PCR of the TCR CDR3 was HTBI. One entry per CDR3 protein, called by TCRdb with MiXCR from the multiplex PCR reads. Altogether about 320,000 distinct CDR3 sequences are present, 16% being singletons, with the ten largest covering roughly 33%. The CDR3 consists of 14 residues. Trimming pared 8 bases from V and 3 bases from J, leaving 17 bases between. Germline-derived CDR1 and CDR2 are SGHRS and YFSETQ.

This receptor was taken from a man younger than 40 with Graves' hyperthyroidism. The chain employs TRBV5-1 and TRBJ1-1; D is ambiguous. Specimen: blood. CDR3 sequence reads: CASTSEGSHTEAFF. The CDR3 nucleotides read TGCGCCAGTACCAGCGAAGGGTCGCACACTGAAGCTTTCTTT.